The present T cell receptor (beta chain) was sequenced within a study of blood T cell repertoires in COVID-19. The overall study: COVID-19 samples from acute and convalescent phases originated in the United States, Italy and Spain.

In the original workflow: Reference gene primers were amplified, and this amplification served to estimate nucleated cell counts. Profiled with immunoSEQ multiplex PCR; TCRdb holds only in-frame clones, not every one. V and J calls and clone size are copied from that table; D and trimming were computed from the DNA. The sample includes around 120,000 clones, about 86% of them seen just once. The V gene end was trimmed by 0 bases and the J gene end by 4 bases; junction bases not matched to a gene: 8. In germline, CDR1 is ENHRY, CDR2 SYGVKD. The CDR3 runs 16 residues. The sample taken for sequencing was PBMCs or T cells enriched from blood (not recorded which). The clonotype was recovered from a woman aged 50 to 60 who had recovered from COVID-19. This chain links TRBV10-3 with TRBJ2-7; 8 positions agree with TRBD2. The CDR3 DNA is TGTGCCATCAGTGAGTCGGTGGCCTTAGCGGGATACGAGCAGTACTTC. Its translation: CAISESVALAGYEQYF.